This T cell receptor (beta chain) derives from a study of blood T cell dynamics during melanoma immunotherapy (dated by TCRdb to the early 2020s). For the study in its entirety: Patients with metastatic melanoma were treated with first-line pembrolizumab or nivolumab plus ipilimumab as standard of care in the United Kingdom. The training cohort consisted of consecutive patients, while an additional independent group of patients from the same centre was pooled to form an external validation set. To find early correlates of response, peripheral T cell receptor repertoires were profiled in metastatic melanoma patients before and after one cycle of checkpoint inhibitor therapy.

General study outcomes and caveats: Unlike progressors, patients who went on to achieve disease control showed a bifurcated reorganization of the PBMC repertoire at W3, with either increased clonality or increased diversity. The relatively small sample size was recognized as a factor that could limit how well the results generalize. The study was unable to establish whether the T cell clones driving the repertoire changes were melanoma-specific or instead reflected general immune activation.

This sample's time point label indicates: week 3, after first cycle of checkpoint inhibitor. Blood samples were taken at two points: before treatment (T0) and at week 3 (W3), which came after the first cycle of checkpoint blockade. Except for a couple of patients with rapid clinical progression, response was assessed 12 weeks after the first infusion by RECIST 1.1; disease control meant complete response, partial response or stable disease. Patients were excluded for prior systemic cancer treatment, concomitant immunosuppressant therapy or synchronous other active malignancies. Both bulk PBMC and plasma cell-free DNA were sequenced for TCR beta so that circulating cells and T cell turnover could be tracked. Lymphoprep and SepMate tubes were used to isolate PBMC from blood, and red cell lysis was then performed. QIAamp DNA Blood Mini kits were used to extract DNA from PBMC and from sorted T cell subsets.

Every bulk PBMC sample had a fixed 350 ng of DNA loaded. TCR beta CDR3 sequences were amplified from genomic DNA with the immunoSEQ TCRb Assay kit following manufacturer instructions. The KAPA Library Quantification Kit for Illumina platforms was used to quantify the pooled libraries by qPCR. Sequencing of the pooled libraries was done on an Illumina NextSeq 500, with clustering at about 0.55-1.2 pM. In the paper's pipeline: Analysis of the TCR data relied on immunoSEQ ANALYZER and the R LymphoSeq package. A rearrangement efficiency score was calculated as productive divided by the sum of productive and non-productive CDR3 sequences. Clonality was assessed using the Gini coefficient and diversity using the Renyi index at alpha=1, with pairwise comparisons between timepoints within each patient. Clonal relatedness used an edit distance of 3, and repertoire similarity used the Bhattacharyya coefficient, both computed in LymphoSeq. To classify response, a linear discriminant analysis based on week-3 changes in clonality and diversity was built with the R MASS and caret packages. The table comes from immuneACCESS by way of TCRdb, which keeps in-frame sequences with V and J called. Part of the clones is missing from these tables; in studies checked, under half for an unresolved V gene and the rest for unknown reasons. Clonal size and the V and J genes are those of that table, whereas D and trimming came from the DNA. Within this sample are approximately 11,000 clones, with about nine tenths of them counted one time only. Less than 25% of the sample goes to the ten largest clones.

From the germline V gene, CDR1 is SGHNT and CDR2 is YENEEA. After removal of 7 bases from V and 3 bases from J, the junction retains 13 bases not matched to a gene. The CDR3 has 17 amino acids, counting the end cysteine and phenylalanine. Here the CDR3 DNA is all that survives: 51 bases in frame from base 1. To note about this clone: This clone's antigen is unknown. Within one base of it there is no much larger clone, and no base qualities were kept.

The sequencing here drew on blood, taken from a patient treated with checkpoint blockade. The sequence came from a human donor with melanoma. This sequence uses TRBV11-3 and TRBJ2-7, with 12 central nucleotides matching TRBD2. The sequenced DNA: TGTGCCAGCACCTACCGGGCTAGCGGGAGGGCAAACTACGAGCAGTACTTC. Translated, this gives CASTYRASGRANYEQYF.